The following is a T cell receptor beta chain sequence with its context. These data come from a study of blood T cell repertoires in COVID-19. Turning to the study itself: Some COVID-19 samples were acute and others convalescent; all came from the United States, Italy and Spain.

The V gene's germline CDR1 is SNHLY and CDR2 FYNNEI. CDR3 length: 13 residues. The V end was cut by 8 bases, the J end by 7 bases, with 15 bases between. Sequencing was performed with immunoSEQ multiplex PCR; in TCRdb, only in-frame clones are kept and a portion is missing. This table holds about 83,000 clones, 70% to 90% found once. This clonotype was sampled from a woman of 80 years or more in a cohort sampled during active or convalescent COVID-19. The sample was peripheral blood. The chain joins TRBV2 to TRBJ1-5; TRBD1 is a possible D gene (6 bases). CDR3 region: CASLGTSGQPQHF. In DNA form, the CDR3 reads TGTGCCAGCCTCGGGACATCGGGACAGCCCCAGCATTTT.